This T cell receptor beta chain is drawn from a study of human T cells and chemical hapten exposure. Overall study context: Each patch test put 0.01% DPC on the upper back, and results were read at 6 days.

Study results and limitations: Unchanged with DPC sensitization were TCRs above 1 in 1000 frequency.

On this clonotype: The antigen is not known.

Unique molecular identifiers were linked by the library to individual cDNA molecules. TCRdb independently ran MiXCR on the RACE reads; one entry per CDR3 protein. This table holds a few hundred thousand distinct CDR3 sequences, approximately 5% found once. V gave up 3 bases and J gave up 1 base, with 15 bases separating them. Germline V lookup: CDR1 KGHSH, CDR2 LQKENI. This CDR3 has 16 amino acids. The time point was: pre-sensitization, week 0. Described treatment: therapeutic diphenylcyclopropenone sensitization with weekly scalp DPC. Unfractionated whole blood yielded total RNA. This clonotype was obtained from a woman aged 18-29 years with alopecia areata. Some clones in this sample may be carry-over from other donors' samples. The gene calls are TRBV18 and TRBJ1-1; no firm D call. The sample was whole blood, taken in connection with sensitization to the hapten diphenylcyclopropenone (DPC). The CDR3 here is CASSPSVGAGNTEAFF. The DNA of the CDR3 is TGTGCCAGCTCACCCTCGGTGGGTGCAGGGAACACTGAAGCTTTCTTT.